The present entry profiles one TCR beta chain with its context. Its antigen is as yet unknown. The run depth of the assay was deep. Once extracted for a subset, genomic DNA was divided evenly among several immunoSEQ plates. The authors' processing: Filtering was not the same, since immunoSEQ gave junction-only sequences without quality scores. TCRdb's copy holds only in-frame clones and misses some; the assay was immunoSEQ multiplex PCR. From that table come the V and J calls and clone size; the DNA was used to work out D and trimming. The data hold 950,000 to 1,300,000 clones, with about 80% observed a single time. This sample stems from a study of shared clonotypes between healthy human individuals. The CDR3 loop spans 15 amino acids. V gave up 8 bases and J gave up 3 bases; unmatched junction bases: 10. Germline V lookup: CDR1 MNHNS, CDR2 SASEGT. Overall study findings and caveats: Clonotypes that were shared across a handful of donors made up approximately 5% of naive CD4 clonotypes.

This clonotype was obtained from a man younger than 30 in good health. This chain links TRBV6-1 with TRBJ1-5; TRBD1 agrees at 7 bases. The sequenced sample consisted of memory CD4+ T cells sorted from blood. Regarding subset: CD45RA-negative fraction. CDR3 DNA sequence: TGTGCCAGCGAATCCGACAGGGCCAACAATCAGCCCCAGCATTTT. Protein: CASESDRANNQPQHF.